This TCR beta chain derives from a study of blood T cell repertoires in COVID-19. This CDR3 contains 15 residues. Germline loops: CDR1 MNHEY, CDR2 SVGAGI. With 3 bases clipped from V and 5 bases from J, the junction kept 5 bases outside the gene matches. This clone showed up just once. Source study methods: Amplification from reference gene primers served as the basis for estimated nucleated cell counts. Assay used: immunoSEQ multiplex PCR; TCRdb lists only in-frame clones, some missing. Clone size and the V and J calls come from that table; the DNA yielded D and trimming. The data contain some 150,000 clones, about 77% of them seen just once; the ten biggest clones take up approximately 15%.

Sequenced input: peripheral blood. The chain is built from TRBV6-5 and TRBJ1-4, with TRBD1 matching over 8 bases. This receptor was taken from a woman aged 80 or over with acute or convalescent COVID-19. The DNA of the CDR3 is TGTGCCAGCAGTTATAGTCGGACAGGGAATGAAAAACTGTTTTTT. It codes for CASSYSRTGNEKLFF.